The 23 T cell receptor beta chains listed next were all sequenced from one sample in a study of graft-versus-host responses after intestinal transplantation. This table comes from immunoSEQ multiplex PCR, and its TCRdb copy is limited to in-frame clones, with some not included. The sample records some 9,800 clones, about 28% being singletons. The input for sequencing was alloreactive CD4+ T cells from a mixed lymphocyte reaction culture, taken before transplantation. The subset: CFSE-low proliferating T cells sorted from approximately six-day pre-transplant mixed lymphocyte reaction (GvH or HvG direction). Receptors originate from a human patient who was an organ donor for intestinal transplantation.

The chain couples TRBV19 to TRBJ2-4; D is tentatively TRBD1 or TRBD2 (5 bases each). Germline CDR1 LNHDA, CDR2 SQIVND (reference sequence). The V end lost 5 bases, the J end lost 0 bases, and 8 bases lay between the germline ends. The CDR3 is made up of 14 amino acids. CDR3 region: CASSPGTAKNIQYF. The CDR3, as DNA: TGTGCCAGTAGTCCCGGGACAGCCAAAAACATTCAGTACTTC.

The chain employs TRBV4-2 and TRBJ1-5, with a weak D call TRBD1 (6 bases). The V end was cut by 0 bases, the J end by 5 bases, with 8 bases between. The CDR3 is made up of 14 amino acids. Germline CDR1 is LGHNA and CDR2 is YNFKEQ. This chain's CDR3 is CASSQETGYQPQHF. The CDR3 DNA is TGTGCCAGCAGCCAAGAAACAGGGTATCAGCCCCAGCATTTT.

The chain has TRBV19 and TRBJ2-1; 9 bases map to TRBD2. The CDR3 length is 18 residues. The ends lost 2 bases at V and 0 bases at J; junction bases unmatched: 8. CDR1 and CDR2 from the germline V gene are LNHDA and SQIVND (reference sequence). CDR3 nucleotides: TGTGCCAGTAGTATAAATTATGGGCGGGGGGGCTCCTACAATGAGCAGTTCTTC. Translated, it gives CASSINYGRGGSYNEQFF.

The sample holds a few counts of this clone. V usage is TRBV5-1 and J usage is TRBJ1-1, with a possible D match to TRBD1 (5 bases). This CDR3 has 15 residues. The V gene's germline CDR1 is SGHRS and CDR2 YFSETQ. V gave up 2 bases and J gave up 0 bases, with 11 bases separating them. The CDR3, as DNA: TGCGCCAGCAGCTTTCAGGGAGTGTTGAACACTGAAGCTTTCTTT. Protein product: CASSFQGVLNTEAFF.

There are a few counts of this clone. CDR3 coding DNA: TGTGCCAGCAGCAGGGACGTCTATGGCTACACCTTC. It specifies CASSRDVYGYTF. This chain connects TRBV5-8 to TRBJ1-2, with D maybe TRBD1 (5 bases). The CDR3 loop spans 12 amino acids. V shed 4 bases and J shed 4 bases, with 8 bases lying between them. In germline, CDR1 is SGHTS, CDR2 YDEGEE.

The J gene is TRBJ1-1, the V gene TRBV6-1; D gene ambiguous. Germline CDR1 and CDR2: MNHNS and SASEGT. V was trimmed by 7 bases and J by 1 base, leaving 16 bases between them. CDR3 length: 15 residues. The CDR3 bases are TGTGCCAGCAACGGGAATAAACCCCAGAACACTGAAGCTTTCTTT. Residues: CASNGNKPQNTEAFF.

Only a few counts were recorded for this clone. The chain recombines TRBV19 with TRBJ1-5, with TRBD1 matching over 7 bases. V shed 6 bases, J shed 2 bases, and the junction held 7 bases outside the gene matches. The CDR3 is 15 residues long. The germline V gene has CDR1 LNHDA and CDR2 SQIVND (reference sequence). The CDR3 spells CASRLGTAGNQPQHF. DNA of the CDR3: TGTGCCAGTAGGCTAGGGACAGCGGGCAATCAGCCCCAGCATTTT.

The chain recombines TRBV7-2 with TRBJ2-5, with TRBD2 matching over 8 bases. CDR3 length: 15 amino acids. Germline assignment: CDR1 SGHTA and CDR2 FQGNSA. V trimming: 2 bases; J trimming: 2 bases; junction bases outside the gene matches: 4. The CDR3 nucleotides read TGTGCCAGCAGCTTAACGGGGGGGACTCAAGAGACCCAGTACTTC. Its translation: CASSLTGGTQETQYF.

About this clone: An end of the junction does not agree with germline; a read error may underlie this. The gene calls are TRBV6-1 and TRBJ2-7, with 9 nucleotides matching TRBD1. The CDR3 loop spans 14 amino acids. Per the germline V gene, CDR1 is MNHNS and CDR2 is SASEGT. The CDR3 here is CAISARGQGDEQYF. The CDR3 bases are TGTGCCATCAGTGCCCGGGGACAGGGTGACGAGCAGTACTTC.

This chain connects TRBV4-1 to TRBJ1-2, with 7 bases that match TRBD1. CDR1 is MGHRA, CDR2 YSYEKL, per germline. V shed 4 bases and J 6 bases; nucleotides not matched to a gene: 2. There are 12 residues in the CDR3. This CDR3 reads CASSPTGHGYTF. In nucleotides, the CDR3 is TGCGCCAGCAGCCCGACAGGGCATGGCTACACCTTC.

The J gene is TRBJ2-7, the V gene TRBV2; D unclear. The germline CDR1 and CDR2 sequences are SNHLY and FYNNEI. The CDR3 loop spans 13 amino acids. V lost 3 bases to trimming and J lost 5 bases, with 11 bases between them. CDR3 DNA sequence: TGTGCCAGCAGTGAGAGTATAGCCCACGAGCAGTACTTC. It is translated as CASSESIAHEQYF.

J is TRBJ2-2 and V is TRBV9; D is unresolved. Germline V gene lookup returns CDR1 SGDLS and CDR2 YYNGEE. V was cut by 1 base and J by 1 base, with 11 bases left in between. The CDR3 has 16 residues. The CDR3 DNA is TGTGCCAGCAGCGTACTTGGGCCAGGGAACACCGGGGAGCTGTTTTTT. It codes for CASSVLGPGNTGELFF.

V is TRBV30 and J is TRBJ2-1; TRBD2 matches 12 bases. The CDR3 has 15 residues. The ends lost 3 bases at V and 3 bases at J; junction bases unmatched: 3. The V gene's germline CDR1 is GTSNPN and CDR2 SVGIG (reference sequence). CDR3 in DNA: TGTGCCTGGAGCAGACTAGCGGGGGTCTACAATGAGCAGTTCTTC. Translation gives CAWSRLAGVYNEQFF.

This rearrangement joins TRBV18 to TRBJ2-5, with D tentatively TRBD2 (5 bases). The CDR3 sequence is 16 residues long. CDR1 is KGHSH, CDR2 LQKENI, per germline. The germline V and J ends were trimmed by 0 bases and 5 bases, with 16 bases remaining between them. CDR3 in amino acids: CASSPPGLKVQETQYF. Written as DNA, the CDR3 is TGTGCCAGCTCACCACCTGGACTCAAGGTCCAGGAGACCCAGTACTTC.

In its sample, this clone was seen a few times. The V gene is TRBV28, the J gene TRBJ2-7; perhaps TRBD1 as D (5 bases). Trimming cost V 4 bases and J 4 bases, with 20 bases left between them. Germline V lookup: CDR1 MDHEN, CDR2 SYDVKM. The CDR3 sequence is 16 residues long. CDR3 residues: CASSSPAGNFGYEQYF. CDR3 coding DNA: TGTGCCAGCAGTTCACCCGCAGGGAATTTCGGGTACGAGCAGTACTTC. The complete variable domain, with remaining parts taken from reference TRBV28 and TRBJ2-7, reads DVKVTQSSRYLVKRTGEKVFLECVQDMDHENMFWYRQDPGLGLRLIYFSYDVKMKEKGDIPEGYSVSREKKERFSLILESASTNQTSMYLCASSSPAGNFGYEQYFGPGTRLTVT.

The chain employs TRBV7-2 and TRBJ2-3; 12 bases line up with TRBD2. Germline trimming cut 4 bases from V and 5 bases from J; bases unmatched to any gene: 7. Germline V gives CDR1 SGHTA, CDR2 FQGNSA. The CDR3 covers 16 residues. CDR3 sequence: CASSSLAGGPQDTQYF. In DNA, the CDR3 is TGTGCCAGCAGCTCTCTAGCGGGGGGGCCACAAGATACGCAGTATTTT. Full variable domain (missing parts from reference TRBV7-2 and TRBJ2-3): GAGVSQSPSNKVTEKGKDVELRCDPISGHTALYWYRQSLGQGLEFLIYFQGNSAPDKSGLPSDRFSAERTGGSVSTLTIQRTQQEDSAVYLCASSSLAGGPQDTQYFGPGTRLTVL.

J is TRBJ1-6 and V is TRBV5-1; D may be TRBD1 (5 bases). Germline V lookup: CDR1 SGHRS, CDR2 YFSETQ. Trimming removed 0 bases at V and 3 bases at J, with 10 bases between. The CDR3 has 16 residues. The CDR3 DNA reads as TGCGCCAGCAGCTTGGGGCAGGGTGGCTATAATTCACCCCTCCACTTT. Amino acid sequence: CASSLGQGGYNSPLHF.

This clone was picked up one time. The V call is TRBV9, the J call TRBJ1-6; possible D gene TRBD1, 5 bases. The CDR3 covers 19 residues. CDR1 and CDR2 from the germline V gene are SGDLS and YYNGEE. Trimming removed 0 bases at V and 0 bases at J, with 16 bases between. CDR3 loop: CASSVGAGPYRSYNSPLHF. In nucleotides, the CDR3 is TGTGCCAGCAGCGTAGGGGCAGGGCCATATCGCTCCTATAATTCACCCCTCCACTTT.

This rearrangement joins TRBV11-3 to TRBJ1-3; tentatively, D is TRBD1 (5 bases). V was clipped by 4 bases and J by 0 bases, with 10 bases between them. This CDR3 contains 15 residues. Germline assignment: CDR1 SGHNT and CDR2 YENEEA. In DNA, the CDR3 is TGTGCCAGCAGCTCAGAGGGGACCTCTGGAAACACCATATATTTT. Encoded protein: CASSSEGTSGNTIYF.

This CDR3 reads CASSFLGRYNSPLHF. CDR3 DNA sequence: TGTGCCAGCAGCTTTTTAGGACGGTATAATTCACCCCTCCACTTT. The rearrangement links TRBV5-5 to TRBJ1-6, with D uncertain. Germline lookup yields CDR1 SGHKS and CDR2 YYEKEE (reference sequence). This CDR3 is built from 15 residues. Trimming cost V 2 bases and J 4 bases, with 10 bases left between them.

This clone was detected only a few times. The V call is TRBV7-2, the J call TRBJ2-7; D might be TRBD2 (6 bases). From germline, CDR1 is SGHTA and CDR2 FQGNSA. The CDR3 runs to 14 residues. Trimming removed 0 bases from V and 5 bases from J, with 11 bases in between. The CDR3 DNA reads TGTGCCAGCAGCTTAGCTGGAGGGACCCACGAGCAGTACTTC. Encoded protein: CASSLAGGTHEQYF.

This clone was counted a few times. The chain links TRBV6-5 to TRBJ2-2, with 7 bases identical to TRBD1. The ends lost 2 bases at V and 3 bases at J; junction bases unmatched: 0. The germline V gene has CDR1 MNHEY and CDR2 SVGAGI. The CDR3 length is 14 residues. CDR3 coding DNA: TGTGCCAGCAGTTACAGGGGGCACACCGGGGAGCTGTTTTTT. Translated, it gives CASSYRGHTGELFF.

This rearrangement joins TRBV7-2 to TRBJ2-3, with 9 bases identical to TRBD2. CDR3 length equals 15 residues. With 3 bases clipped from V and 3 bases from J, the junction kept 4 bases outside the gene matches. Germline V gene data show CDR1 as SGHTA and CDR2 as FQGNSA. The CDR3 spells CASSFGGGATDTQYF. Written as DNA, the CDR3 is TGTGCCAGCAGCTTCGGCGGGGGGGCTACAGATACGCAGTATTTT.